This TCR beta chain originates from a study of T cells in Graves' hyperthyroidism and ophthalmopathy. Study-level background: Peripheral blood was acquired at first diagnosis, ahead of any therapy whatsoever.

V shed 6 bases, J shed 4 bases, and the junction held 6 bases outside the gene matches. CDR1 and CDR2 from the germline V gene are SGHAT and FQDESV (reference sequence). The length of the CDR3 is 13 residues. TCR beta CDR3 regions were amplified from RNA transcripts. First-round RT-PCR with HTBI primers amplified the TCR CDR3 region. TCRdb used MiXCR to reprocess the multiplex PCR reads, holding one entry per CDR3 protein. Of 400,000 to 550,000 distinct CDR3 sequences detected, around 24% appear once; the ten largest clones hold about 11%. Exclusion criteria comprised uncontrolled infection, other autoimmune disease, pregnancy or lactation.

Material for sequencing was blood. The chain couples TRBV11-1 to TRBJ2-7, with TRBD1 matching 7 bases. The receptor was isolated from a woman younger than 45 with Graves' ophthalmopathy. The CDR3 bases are TGTGCCAGCAGAACCGGGACAGCTTACGAGCAGTACTTC. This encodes CASRTGTAYEQYF.